This is a list of T cell receptor beta chains from one sample in a study of beta chain features in type 1 diabetes. This table comes from immunoSEQ multiplex PCR, and its TCRdb copy is limited to in-frame clones, with some not included. The sample comprises roughly 300,000 clones, 14% of which are singletons, and about 6.7% rests with the top ten. Sequenced: central memory CD4+ T cells from blood. The source of these receptors is a man aged 30 to 39 in good health. Each CDR3 is given with its conserved first and last residue. D genes are given only for firm matches. Only part of the rows carry a size: once, few, many, or a class if the clone is expanded.

TRBV25-1,few,-,TRBJ2-1,TGTGCCAGCAGTTACTGGGCAGAAAATGAGCAGTTCTTC,CASSYWAENEQFF
TRBV28,few,-,TRBJ1-5,TGTGCCACCACAGAGACACCCGAGGATCAGCCCCAGCATTTT,CATTETPEDQPQHF
TRBV4-3,-,-,TRBJ1-2,TGCGCCAGCAGCCAAGAAGGACAGCAGTCTCGAGGCTACACCTTC,CASSQEGQQSRGYTF
TRBV7-2,few,-,TRBJ1-1,TGTGCCAGCAGCTTAGTTTGGGCTGAAGCTTTCTTT,CASSLVWAEAFF
TRBV6-5,-,-,TRBJ1-1,TGTGCCAGCCGCCGGCAGAGGAACACTGAAGCTTTCTTT,CASRRQRNTEAFF
TRBV27,-,-,TRBJ2-2,TGTGCCAGCAACCAACGCCCGCCGGGACTTGTACTCACCGGGGAGCTGTTTTTT,CASNQRPPGLVLTGELFF
TRBV5-1,few,-,TRBJ1-2,TGCGCCAGCAGCCTGCAAGACAGCTATGGCTACACCTTC,CASSLQDSYGYTF
TRBV5-1,few,TRBD1,TRBJ2-3,TGCGCCAGCAGCTCGGGACAGCCCCGCACAGATACGCAGTATTTT,CASSSGQPRTDTQYF
TRBV10-3,few,-,TRBJ1-2,TGTGCCATCAGTGAGTCGATGGGATATGGCTACACCTTC,CAISESMGYGYTF
TRBV6-1,-,-,TRBJ2-1,TGTGCCAGCAGTGGTTTAGGTGGCAATGAGCAGTTCTTC,CASSGLGGNEQFF
TRBV5-4,-,-,TRBJ1-1,TGTGCCAGCAGCCCTTTGTTAGAGAACACTGAAGCTTTCTTT,CASSPLLENTEAFF
TRBV5-8,-,-,TRBJ2-5,TGTGCCAGCAGTCGCCTGTCTGGGTTACAAGAGACCCAGTACTTC,CASSRLSGLQETQYF
TRBV4-3,few,-,TRBJ2-2,TGCGCCAGCAGTCTGACCACCGGGGAGCTGTTTTTT,CASSLTTGELFF
TRBV27,-,-,TRBJ1-4,TGTGCCAGCAGTTTATCAGGGGGAGGAGAAAAACTGTTTTTT,CASSLSGGGEKLFF
TRBV4-3,-,-,TRBJ2-3,TGCGCCAGCAGCCAAGCGGGAGCCCCCACAGATACGCAGTATTTT,CASSQAGAPTDTQYF
TRBV11-2,few,-,TRBJ2-5,TGTGCCAGCAGTACTGGGGAGACCCAGTACTTC,CASSTGETQYF
TRBV12-5,few,-,TRBJ1-6,TGTGCTAGTGCCTTAGGGGGGGCCGGAGCTAATTCACCCCTCCACTTT,CASALGGAGANSPLHF
TRBV11-3,-,-,TRBJ2-1,TGTGCCAGCAGCTTAGCGAGGGAAGTGTATCCGCCTGAGCAGTTCTTC,CASSLAREVYPPEQFF
TRBV7-9,-,-,TRBJ1-1,TGTGCCAGCAGCTTATCAGGGATTGAAGCTTTCTTT,CASSLSGIEAFF
TRBV6-4,few,TRBD2,TRBJ2-1,TGTGCCAGCATGGCGCCCGAACTAGCGGGAGGGAATCGCCACAATGAGCAGTTCTTC,CASMAPELAGGNRHNEQFF
TRBV6-5,-,-,TRBJ1-1,TGTGCCACCGAAGGGGGTTTGCACACTGAAGCTTTCTTT,CATEGGLHTEAFF
TRBV29-1,-,TRBD1,TRBJ2-7,TGCAGCGTTGGCGACAGGGGGCTCTACGAGCAGTACTTC,CSVGDRGLYEQYF
TRBV5-1,-,-,TRBJ1-1,TGCGCCAGCAGCTTAAATGGGGGCGCGGGCACTGAAGCTTTCTTT,CASSLNGGAGTEAFF
TRBV2,-,-,TRBJ1-2,TGTGCCAGCAGTCCCGGGACACGAGGCGGCTACACCTTC,CASSPGTRGGYTF
TRBV6-5,-,TRBD2,TRBJ2-5,TGTGCCAGCAGTGGGACTAGTTATACCCCCTGGGACTTC,CASSGTSYTPWDF
TRBV15,few,-,TRBJ2-5,TGTGCCACCAGCGGAGCAATCTTACAAGAGACCCAGTACTTC,CATSGAILQETQYF
TRBV27,-,-,TRBJ1-1,TGTGCCAGCAGCTCACGGGGGCTGGCTGAAGCTTTCTTT,CASSSRGLAEAFF